This T cell receptor beta chain was retrieved from a study of blood T cell repertoires in COVID-19. The wider study: Samples came from the United States, Italy and Spain, spanning acute and convalescent COVID-19. Sample material is recorded as cDNA or gDNA derived from T cells, B-cell-depleted T cells, or PBMCs.

It was during active infection that Seattle patients were enrolled and then longitudinally followed. As handled by the study authors: Counts of nucleated cells, estimated from reference gene primer amplification, were obtained. TCRdb keeps only in-frame clones here, not all; method: immunoSEQ multiplex PCR. V, J and clone size derive from that table, while D and trimming were established from the DNA sequence. There are over 55,000 clones in the sample; roughly 90% occur only once, and around a fifth lies in the top ten. This clone has a single count. The CDR3 spans 15 residues. Germline V gene sequence: CDR1 SGHRS, CDR2 YFSETQ. The V segment lost 0 bases and the J segment 2 bases; nucleotides outside the gene matches: 3.

The chain has TRBV5-1 and TRBJ2-7, with TRBD1 matching 9 bases. The TCR comes from a woman aged 80 or over with COVID-19, enrolled during active disease. The sample was peripheral blood. CDR3 bases: TGCGCCAGCAGCTTGGGTGGGACAGGGCCCTACGAGCAGTACTTC. Amino acids: CASSLGGTGPYEQYF.